These T cell receptor beta chains were read from a single sample in a study of cytomegalovirus exposure and HLA in healthy donors. The table came from immunoSEQ multiplex PCR; TCRdb's copy has only in-frame clones and leaves some out. The profile shows hundreds of thousands of clones, roughly 89% of them singletons. The sequencing sample was made of PBMCs. These receptors were taken from a woman aged 18-29 years in good health and CMV-seronegative. The CDR3 runs from the conserved cysteine through the conserved F or W. Each record gives: clone size, V gene, J gene, D gene, CDR3 protein, CDR3 DNA. The D gene is left open where the match is weak. Size values are once, few and many counts, or a class for expanded clones, and some rows have none.

size: .
V: TRBV6-1
J: TRBJ2-3
D: .
CDR3: CASSESWGKEVQYF
DNA: TGTGCCAGCAGTGAGAGTTGGGGAAAGGAGGTGCAGTATTTT

size: .
V: TRBV4-1
J: TRBJ1-6
D: .
CDR3: CASSQYGQSPFTLHF
DNA: TGCGCCAGCAGCCAATACGGACAGAGCCCATTCACCCTCCACTTT

size: .
V: TRBV18
J: TRBJ1-5
D: .
CDR3: CASSPQGTGQPQHF
DNA: TGTGCCAGCTCACCACAGGGTACAGGGCAGCCCCAGCATTTT

size: .
V: TRBV27
J: TRBJ2-7
D: .
CDR3: CASSLTGRVYEQYF
DNA: TGTGCCAGCAGTCTCACGGGCAGGGTCTACGAGCAGTACTTC

size: .
V: TRBV5-8
J: TRBJ1-1
D: .
CDR3: CASSFGGTTEAFF
DNA: TGTGCCAGCAGCTTTGGGGGGACCACTGAAGCTTTCTTT

size: .
V: TRBV6-6
J: TRBJ2-5
D: .
CDR3: CASMMASQETQYF
DNA: TGTGCCAGCATGATGGCCTCCCAAGAGACCCAGTACTTC

size: .
V: TRBV6-4
J: TRBJ1-1
D: TRBD1
CDR3: CASRGKTGGPSKGTEAFF
DNA: TGTGCCAGCAGGGGAAAGACAGGGGGCCCATCGAAGGGCACTGAAGCTTTCTTT

size: .
V: TRBV19
J: TRBJ2-5
D: TRBD1
CDR3: CASSPLRGTGGEEQYF
DNA: TGTGCCAGTAGCCCCCTACGCGGGACAGGGGGCGAAGAGCAGTACTTC

size: .
V: TRBV11-1
J: TRBJ2-7
D: TRBD1
CDR3: CASSPDRVNEQYF
DNA: TGTGCCAGCAGCCCGGACAGGGTCAACGAGCAGTACTTC

size: .
V: TRBV27
J: TRBJ2-7
D: .
CDR3: CASSLGGWSEQYF
DNA: TGTGCCAGCAGTTTAGGCGGGTGGAGCGAGCAGTACTTC

size: .
V: TRBV14
J: TRBJ2-5
D: TRBD2
CDR3: CASSESGGAQTQYF
DNA: TGTGCCAGCAGCGAAAGCGGGGGAGCGCAGACCCAGTACTTC

size: .
V: TRBV7-9
J: TRBJ1-2
D: TRBD1
CDR3: CSSSLGYRDRGGYTF
DNA: TGTTCCAGCAGCTTAGGGTACCGGGACAGGGGTGGCTACACCTTC

size: .
V: TRBV29-1
J: TRBJ2-3
D: .
CDR3: CSVGGIVTDTQYF
DNA: TGCAGCGTTGGAGGTATCGTCACAGATACGCAGTATTTT

size: .
V: TRBV25-1
J: TRBJ2-2
D: TRBD2
CDR3: CASSDPPSGENTGELFF
DNA: TGTGCCAGCAGTGACCCACCTAGCGGGGAGAACACCGGGGAGCTGTTTTTT

size: once
V: TRBV5-4
J: TRBJ1-2
D: .
CDR3: CASSLGAGATHYGYTF
DNA: TGTGCCAGCAGCTTGGGGGCAGGGGCCACTCACTATGGCTACACCTTC

size: .
V: TRBV19
J: TRBJ1-1
D: .
CDR3: CASSIGYVTLVVGTEAFF
DNA: TGTGCCAGTAGTATAGGCTACGTCACCCTCGTTGTCGGCACTGAAGCTTTCTTT

size: once
V: TRBV2
J: TRBJ2-1
D: TRBD1
CDR3: CASTWDSSYNEQFF
DNA: TGTGCCAGCACGTGGGACAGCTCCTACAATGAGCAGTTCTTC

size: .
V: TRBV6-5
J: TRBJ1-2
D: .
CDR3: CASSYSSRGSQYTF
DNA: TGTGCCAGCAGTTACTCGAGTAGGGGGTCCCAGTACACCTTC

size: .
V: TRBV5-1
J: TRBJ2-7
D: .
CDR3: CASSSWQGGDEQYF
DNA: TGCGCCAGCAGCTCGTGGCAGGGGGGCGACGAGCAGTACTTC

size: .
V: TRBV25-1
J: TRBJ2-5
D: TRBD1
CDR3: CASRNRDRAKETQYF
DNA: TGTGCCAGCAGGAACCGGGACAGGGCGAAAGAGACCCAGTACTTC

size: .
V: TRBV7-9
J: TRBJ1-3
D: TRBD1
CDR3: CASRRDSLNTIYF
DNA: TGTGCCAGCAGACGGGACAGCTTAAACACCATATATTTT

size: .
V: TRBV6-1
J: TRBJ1-5
D: TRBD1
CDR3: CASSDYTGGNQPQHF
DNA: TGTGCCAGCAGTGATTATACAGGGGGCAATCAGCCCCAGCATTTT

size: once
V: TRBV27
J: TRBJ1-2
D: TRBD1
CDR3: CASSLTGYRQGRLLNYGYTF
DNA: TGTGCCAGCAGTTTGACGGGCTATCGACAGGGGCGGCTTTTGAACTATGGCTACACCTTC

size: .
V: TRBV9
J: TRBJ2-7
D: .
CDR3: CASSVEAGYEQYF
DNA: TGTGCCAGCAGCGTAGAAGCCGGCTACGAGCAGTACTTC

size: .
V: TRBV5-6
J: TRBJ2-5
D: TRBD2
CDR3: CASSRGGGEETQYF
DNA: TGTGCCAGCAGTCGGGGCGGGGGAGAGGAGACCCAGTACTTC

size: .
V: TRBV27
J: TRBJ2-3
D: .
CDR3: CASSRQLWVADTQYF
DNA: TGTGCCAGCAGTCGACAGTTATGGGTCGCAGATACGCAGTATTTT

size: .
V: TRBV7-6
J: TRBJ2-7
D: TRBD1
CDR3: CASSSGTGGYEQYF
DNA: TGTGCCAGCAGCTCCGGGACAGGGGGGTACGAGCAGTACTTC

size: .
V: TRBV2
J: TRBJ2-7
D: .
CDR3: CASRTLGSYEQYF
DNA: TGTGCCAGCAGGACTTTGGGCTCCTACGAGCAGTACTTC

size: .
V: TRBV5-1
J: TRBJ2-7
D: TRBD1
CDR3: CASSERQGSYEQYF
DNA: TGCGCCAGCAGCGAGCGACAGGGCTCCTACGAGCAGTACTTC

size: few
V: TRBV15
J: TRBJ2-1
D: TRBD2
CDR3: CATSRDRELAGYNEQFF
DNA: TGTGCCACCAGCAGAGATAGAGAACTAGCGGGCTACAATGAGCAGTTCTTC

size: .
V: TRBV5-1
J: TRBJ2-5
D: .
CDR3: CASSLVESNGVWLDPTIGKTQYF
DNA: TGCGCCAGCAGCTTGGTTGAATCAAATGGAGTATGGCTTGATCCGACGATAGGAAAGACCCAGTACTTC

size: .
V: TRBV25-1
J: TRBJ1-2
D: .
CDR3: CASSDPRTSFLYGYTF
DNA: TGTGCCAGCAGTGATCCCCGGACATCTTTCCTCTATGGCTACACCTTC

size: .
V: TRBV5-1
J: TRBJ2-3
D: TRBD2
CDR3: CASTGGDTQYF
DNA: TGCGCCAGCACGGGGGGTGATACGCAGTATTTT

size: .
V: TRBV6-5
J: TRBJ2-5
D: TRBD1
CDR3: CASSYAGGREQYF
DNA: TGTGCCAGCAGTTACGCAGGGGGTAGAGAGCAGTACTTC

size: .
V: TRBV2
J: TRBJ2-3
D: .
CDR3: CASSLPYFSSTDTQYF
DNA: TGTGCCAGCAGTCTTCCCTATTTTTCTAGCACAGATACGCAGTATTTT

size: few
V: TRBV5-1
J: TRBJ2-6
D: .
CDR3: CASSGPTASGANVLTF
DNA: TGCGCCAGCAGCGGGCCGACGGCTTCTGGGGCCAACGTCCTGACTTTC

size: .
V: TRBV18
J: TRBJ2-1
D: TRBD2
CDR3: CASSQSGGAFNEQFF
DNA: TGTGCCAGCTCACAGAGCGGGGGGGCGTTCAATGAGCAGTTCTTC

size: .
V: TRBV18
J: TRBJ2-1
D: TRBD2
CDR3: CASSPLAGGRNEQFF
DNA: TGTGCCAGCTCACCATTAGCGGGGGGACGGAATGAGCAGTTCTTC

size: .
V: TRBV4-1
J: TRBJ2-7
D: TRBD2
CDR3: CASSQAAGVEQYF
DNA: TGCGCCAGCAGCCAAGCTGCGGGGGTCGAGCAGTACTTC

size: .
V: TRBV29-1
J: TRBJ1-1
D: .
CDR3: CSVGLNTEAFF
DNA: TGCAGCGTGGGGCTGAACACTGAAGCTTTCTTT

size: .
V: TRBV7-3
J: TRBJ2-4
D: TRBD2
CDR3: CASSFAGDGIQYF
DNA: TGTGCCAGCAGCTTCGCGGGGGATGGCATTCAGTACTTC

size: .
V: TRBV5-4
J: TRBJ1-2
D: .
CDR3: CASSLPSNYGYTF
DNA: TGTGCCAGCAGCTTGCCTTCTAACTATGGCTACACCTTC

size: .
V: TRBV5-1
J: TRBJ2-7
D: TRBD2
CDR3: CASSFRGGDVFYEQYF
DNA: TGCGCCAGCAGCTTTCGCGGGGGGGACGTTTTCTACGAGCAGTACTTC

size: .
V: TRBV20-1
J: TRBJ1-2
D: .
CDR3: CSATGSLGYTF
DNA: TGCAGTGCTACCGGGTCTCTTGGCTACACCTTC

size: .
V: TRBV7-3
J: TRBJ2-7
D: .
CDR3: CASSLTSASYEQYF
DNA: TGTGCCAGCAGCTTAACGTCCGCGTCCTACGAGCAGTACTTC